Following are 13 T cell receptor beta chains from one sample sequenced in a study of CD8 T cells in Susac syndrome. Reverse transcription used roughly 0.5 to 1 ug RNA and random hexamers. TCRdb re-derived calls from the immunoSEQ multiplex PCR reads in MiXCR, one entry per CDR3 protein. The sample has about 150,000 distinct CDR3 sequences, approximately 95% seen once; the top ten hold around 0.08%. Sequenced material: CD4+ T cells from PBMCs. The source of these receptors is a human donor with Susac syndrome.

The chain employs TRBV18 and TRBJ2-7; D possibly uses TRBD1 or TRBD2 (5 bases each). CDR3 length equals 15 residues. Germline CDR1 KGHSH, CDR2 LQKENI. V lost 3 bases, J lost 2 bases, and 14 bases lay in between. CDR3 nucleotide sequence: TGTGCCAGCTCACCGCCCGGGACCAAAACCTACGAGCAGTACTTC. Translating it yields CASSPPGTKTYEQYF.

The V and J genes are TRBV11-1 and TRBJ2-5, with unresolved D. The CDR3 covers 15 residues. Looked up from germline, CDR1 is SGHAT and CDR2 is FQDESV (reference sequence). The V end lost 5 bases, the J end lost 4 bases, and 17 bases lay between the germline ends. CDR3 nucleotides: TGTGCCAGCAGCCCCACCCGACAAGCCCGAGAGACCCAGTACTTC. It specifies CASSPTRQARETQYF.

This chain links TRBV29-1 with TRBJ1-1; 8 bases fit TRBD1. This CDR3 comprises 13 residues. CDR1 is SQVTM, CDR2 ANQGSEA, per germline. V trimming: 7 bases; J trimming: 1 base; junction bases outside the gene matches: 5. Here the CDR3 DNA reads TGCAGCGCTGGGGGGACAGGGAACACTGAAGCTTTCTTT. As protein: CSAGGTGNTEAFF.

This CDR3 is CASSPGQLSYEQYF. CDR3 in DNA: TGTGCCAGCAGCCCGGGACAGCTCTCCTACGAGCAGTACTTC. The chain has TRBV3-1 and TRBJ2-7; 7 bases map to TRBD1. Germline loops: CDR1 LGHDT, CDR2 YNNKEL (reference sequence). This CDR3 comprises 14 residues. The V gene end was trimmed by 4 bases and the J gene end by 0 bases; junction bases not matched to a gene: 3.

The chain links TRBV20-1 to TRBJ2-2; TRBD1 matches at 8 bases. Germline lookup yields CDR1 DFQATT and CDR2 SNEGSKA (reference sequence). The CDR3 contains 15 residues. After removal of 2 bases from V and 5 bases from J, the junction contained 7 bases not matched to a gene. In DNA form, the CDR3 reads TGCAGTGCTAGACTCCGGGACAGGACGACCGGGGAGCTGTTTTTT. It yields the protein CSARLRDRTTGELFF.

This sequence joins TRBV6-1 and TRBJ1-1; tentatively, D is TRBD1 (5 bases). The germline gives CDR1 MNHNS, CDR2 SASEGT. The V end lost 6 bases, the J end lost 0 bases, and 20 bases lay between the germline ends. This CDR3 has 17 residues. In DNA, the CDR3 is TGTGCCAGCAGCTCTCTGGAGGGGAATGGGATGAACACTGAAGCTTTCTTT. This translates into CASSSLEGNGMNTEAFF.

This chain connects TRBV5-1 to TRBJ2-1; 7 nucleotides line up with TRBD2. The CDR3 runs to 14 residues. The germline V gene encodes CDR1 SGHRS and CDR2 YFSETQ. With V trimmed by 4 bases and J by 0 bases, 1 base remained unmatched. CDR3 amino acids: CASSRGDSYNEQFF. In DNA, the CDR3 is TGCGCCAGCAGCCGGGGGGACTCCTACAATGAGCAGTTCTTC.

The V and J genes are TRBV6-5 and TRBJ2-7, with 7 bases lining up with TRBD1. The CDR3 contains 15 residues. V was clipped by 5 bases and J by 0 bases; unmatched bases: 7. Germline V gives CDR1 MNHEY, CDR2 SVGAGI. The CDR3 sequence is CASSPRTGSSYEQYF. DNA for the CDR3: TGTGCCAGCAGTCCCCGGACAGGTAGCTCCTACGAGCAGTACTTC.

V gene TRBV2 combines with J gene TRBJ2-7; unclear D gene. Per the germline V gene, CDR1 is SNHLY and CDR2 is FYNNEI. This CDR3 comprises 13 residues. V was trimmed by 0 bases and J by 6 bases, leaving 9 bases between them. The CDR3 DNA reads as TGTGCCAGCAGTGAAGCGCGACAAGGCGAGCAGTACTTC. This encodes CASSEARQGEQYF.

A single count supports this clonotype. The chain combines TRBV6-5 with TRBJ1-6, with 9 bases that match TRBD1. CDR1 and CDR2 from the germline V gene are MNHEY and SVGAGI. V shed 9 bases, J shed 8 bases, and the junction held 2 bases outside the gene matches. The CDR3 has 12 residues. CDR3 DNA: TGTGCCAGACGACAGGGGGATTCACCCCTCCACTTT. The encoded protein is CARRQGDSPLHF.

The chain recombines TRBV18 with TRBJ2-7; D is uncertain. The ends were cut back, 0 bases at V and 5 bases at J, with 17 bases in the middle. The CDR3 has 16 residues. In germline, CDR1 is KGHSH, CDR2 LQKENI. The CDR3 region is CASSPPGRGRRDEQYF. In DNA, the CDR3 is TGTGCCAGCTCACCACCTGGTAGAGGAAGAAGGGACGAGCAGTACTTC.

The chain has TRBV7-8 and TRBJ1-2; TRBD1 matches 8 bases. This CDR3 is 13 amino acids long. Germline V gives CDR1 SGHVS, CDR2 FQNEAQ. V shed 3 bases and J 8 bases; nucleotides not matched to a gene: 5. In DNA, the CDR3 is TGTGCCAGCAGCTTGGACAGGGAAAGCGGCTACACCTTC. It codes for CASSLDRESGYTF.

The chain is built from TRBV29-1 and TRBJ1-4, with TRBD1 matching 10 bases. The CDR3 runs to 13 residues. Germline-derived CDR1 and CDR2 are SQVTM and ANQGSEA. Germline trimming cut 4 bases from V and 7 bases from J; bases unmatched to any gene: 3. CDR3 DNA: TGCAGCGTTGCGGGACAGGGGACTGAAAAACTGTTTTTT. Its translation: CSVAGQGTEKLFF.